A single sample is the source of the 25 T cell receptor beta chains below, sequenced in a study of blood T cells in healthy people across ages (dated by TCRdb to between 2015 and 2016). Library method: 5' RACE. TCRdb records Illumina HiSeq 2500 as the sequencer. A second roughly 6 to 12 cycle PCR used a sample-barcoded 5' primer and a J-beta primer mix. TCRdb reprocessed the public reads (quality trimming at Q25 with fastp, clone calling with MiXCR) and kept in-frame beta chains. Rows merge per CDR3 protein into single entries with the most common DNA and genes. This sample comprises about 830,000 distinct CDR3 sequences, about 62% of them detected only once. Jointly, the top ten make up approximately 20% of the sample. Material for sequencing was blood. These receptors were obtained from a man aged 25-45 years in good health.

J is TRBJ1-2 and V is TRBV18, with 9 bases identical to TRBD1. The V and J ends lost 5 bases and 0 bases, in that order; junction bases with no gene match: 7. The germline gives CDR1 KGHSH, CDR2 LQKENI. The CDR3 is 16 residues long. The CDR3 DNA reads TGTGCCAGCTCATCAACAGGGGGCCCAGCTAACTATGGCTACACCTTC. The encoded protein is CASSSTGGPANYGYTF.

The rearrangement joins TRBV20-1 to TRBJ1-2; 7 nucleotides line up with TRBD1. Germline CDR1 is DFQATT and CDR2 is SNEGSKA (reference sequence). The length of the CDR3 is 14 residues. Unmatched junction bases numbered 9, after V lost 8 bases and J lost 0 bases. Here the CDR3 reads CSPKRDSSNYGYTF. CDR3 nucleotides: TGCAGTCCGAAACGGGACAGTTCTAACTATGGCTACACCTTC.

This chain joins TRBV12-3 or TRBV12-4 and TRBJ2-3; D gene uncertain. The length of the CDR3 is 14 residues. V was shortened by 4 bases and J by 1 base, with 9 bases between the two germline ends. CDR3 DNA: TGTGCCAGCAGTTGGTCAGCCCGCACAGATACGCAGTATTTT. As protein: CASSWSARTDTQYF.

The chain has TRBV7-6 and TRBJ2-7; D is perhaps TRBD1 (6 bases). The CDR3 covers 17 residues. Germline-derived CDR1 and CDR2 are SGHVS and FNYEAQ. V shed 1 base and J shed 0 bases, with 16 bases lying between them. The CDR3 coding sequence is TGTGCCAGCAGCTTAGGGTTAAGCCAGGGGCGCTCCTACGAGCAGTACTTC. Translating gives CASSLGLSQGRSYEQYF. Together with reference TRBV7-6 and TRBJ2-7, the CDR3 gives the full variable domain: GAGVSQSPRYKVTKRGQDVALRCDPISGHVSLYWYRQALGQGPEFLTYFNYEAQQDKSGLPNDRFSAERPEGSISTLTIQRTEQRDSAMYRCASSLGLSQGRSYEQYFGPGTRLTVT.

The chain employs TRBV12-3 or TRBV12-4 and TRBJ2-3, with 8 positions matching TRBD2. The V and J ends lost 5 bases and 11 bases, in that order; junction bases with no gene match: 12. The CDR3 has 14 amino acids. CDR3 DNA: TGTGCCAGCAGTGGCGGGGGGACCGCAGATGTGCAGTATTTT. Translating gives CASSGGGTADVQYF.

This clonotype was counted many times. The chain is built from TRBV5-1 and TRBJ2-1; D gene uncertain. The CDR3 loop spans 13 amino acids. Trimming took off 4 bases at V and 5 bases at J, with 10 bases between the two ends. Germline assignment: CDR1 SGHRS and CDR2 YFSETQ. Here the CDR3 DNA reads TGCGCCAGCAGCCACGGACCCGACAATGAGCAGTTCTTC. Protein product: CASSHGPDNEQFF.

The chain is built from TRBV2 and TRBJ2-5; D gene unclear. Germline-derived CDR1 and CDR2 are SNHLY and FYNNEI. The CDR3 runs 12 residues. V lost 8 bases and J 4 bases, leaving 11 bases between the germline ends. CDR3 sequence (DNA): TGTGCCAGCGGCGAGTGGGTAGAGACCCAGTACTTC. Translation: CASGEWVETQYF.

Ten or more counts support this clonotype. This rearrangement joins TRBV10-3 to TRBJ2-7, with D perhaps matching TRBD1 (7 bases). V was trimmed by 6 bases and J by 6 bases, leaving 18 bases between them. Per the germline V gene, CDR1 is ENHRY and CDR2 is SYGVKD. CDR3 length equals 14 residues. This CDR3 reads CAISVGGGLREQYF. CDR3 nucleotides: TGTGCCATCAGCGTAGGGGGCGGACTACGCGAGCAGTACTTC.

In this sample, this clonotype turned up a few times. Written as DNA, the CDR3 is TGTGCCAGCAGTTTACTTGGCAGGGGTCATGGCTACACCTTC. Translation gives CASSLLGRGHGYTF. The chain has TRBV27 and TRBJ1-2, with D tentatively TRBD1 (6 bases). Trimming took off 2 bases at V and 6 bases at J, with 13 bases between the two ends. The V gene's germline CDR1 is MNHEY and CDR2 SMNVEV (reference sequence). This CDR3 comprises 14 residues.

This clonotype has just a few counts. The V call is TRBV7-8, the J call TRBJ2-5; TRBD2 aligns across 8 bases. Germline V gene sequence: CDR1 SGHVS, CDR2 FQNEAQ. Trimming cost V 2 bases and J 4 bases; bases outside gene matches: 15. The CDR3 spans 18 residues. The CDR3 region is CASSLISNTLAGGETQYF. CDR3 coding DNA: TGTGCCAGCAGCTTAATATCCAACACCCTAGCGGGCGGAGAGACCCAGTACTTC. Looking up the rest from reference TRBV7-8 and TRBJ2-5 gives the full variable domain: GAGVSQSPRYKVAKRGQDVALRCDPISGHVSLFWYQQALGQGPEFLTYFQNEAQLDKSGLPSDRFFAERPEGSVSTLKIQRTQQEDSAVYLCASSLISNTLAGGETQYFGPGTRLLVL.

The chain couples TRBV6-5 to TRBJ1-2, with D hard to call. The ends were cut back, 0 bases at V and 4 bases at J, with 12 bases in the middle. This CDR3 is 15 amino acids long. The germline V gene encodes CDR1 MNHEY and CDR2 SVGAGI. CDR3 nucleotide sequence: TGTGCCAGCAGTTACTCGTCGGTGGTAGGCTATGGCTACACCTTC. Encoded protein: CASSYSSVVGYGYTF.

The gene calls are TRBV10-3 and TRBJ1-2, with TRBD1 matching over 8 bases. This CDR3 comprises 14 residues. CDR1 and CDR2 from the germline V gene are ENHRY and SYGVKD. V lost 4 bases and J lost 4; bases outside the gene matches: 5. The CDR3 loop reads CAISGRTGPYGYTF. The CDR3 nucleotides read TGTGCCATCAGTGGGAGGACAGGGCCCTATGGCTACACCTTC.

J is TRBJ2-4 and V is TRBV2; 11 nucleotides line up with TRBD1. CDR3 length: 16 residues. Germline V gene sequence: CDR1 SNHLY, CDR2 FYNNEI. Losses at the gene ends were 4 bases for V and 6 bases for J; bases not matched to a gene: 8. The CDR3: CASSAGTGGPGNIQYF. Here the CDR3 DNA reads TGTGCCAGCAGTGCCGGGACAGGGGGACCGGGAAACATTCAGTACTTC.

This chain joins TRBV5-1 and TRBJ1-5; D not resolved. This CDR3 has 14 amino acids. Germline V gene data show CDR1 as SGHRS and CDR2 as YFSETQ. Trimming stripped 4 bases from V and 3 bases from J, with 11 bases between. The CDR3 DNA reads as TGCGCCAGCAGCATGGCCGGGAACAATCAGCCCCAGCATTTT. This translates into CASSMAGNNQPQHF.

The chain has TRBV25-1 and TRBJ2-3, with D possibly being TRBD1 (5 bases). The V gene's germline CDR1 is MGHDK and CDR2 SYGVNS. The CDR3 runs 15 residues. With 3 bases removed from V and 4 bases from J, the gap between germline ends came to 14 bases. CDR3 nucleotides: TGTGCCAGCAGTGATTCCCGCAGGGTAGCAGATACGCAGTATTTT. Translating it yields CASSDSRRVADTQYF.

This chain joins TRBV7-2 and TRBJ2-1; D ambiguous. The CDR3 loop spans 15 amino acids. Germline V gene lookup returns CDR1 SGHTA and CDR2 FQGNSA. Trimming stripped 5 bases from V and 2 bases from J, with 13 bases between. The chain's CDR3 is CASSPRVWAYNEQFF. The CDR3 coding sequence is TGTGCCAGCAGCCCACGGGTGTGGGCCTACAATGAGCAGTTCTTC.

This chain links TRBV20-1 with TRBJ2-5, with D possibly being TRBD2 (6 bases). Germline assignment: CDR1 DFQATT and CDR2 SNEGSKA (reference sequence). The V and J ends lost 3 bases and 5 bases respectively, with 10 bases between them. The CDR3 length is 12 residues. CDR3 protein: CSARGLGETQYF. In nucleotides, the CDR3 is TGCAGTGCTAGGGGACTGGGGGAGACCCAGTACTTC.

The table lists this clonotype with many counts. This rearrangement joins TRBV10-3 to TRBJ2-7, with 10 bases fitting TRBD2. CDR3 length: 15 amino acids. Trimming cost V 5 bases and J 1 base; bases outside gene matches: 5. Germline lookup yields CDR1 ENHRY and CDR2 SYGVKD. The CDR3 here is CAISRLAGASYEQYF. The DNA of the CDR3 is TGTGCCATCAGTCGGCTAGCGGGAGCATCCTACGAGCAGTACTTC.

V usage is TRBV28 and J usage is TRBJ2-6; weak D call: TRBD2 (6 bases). Germline values: CDR1 MDHEN, CDR2 SYDVKM. Trimming cost V 4 bases and J 4 bases, with 17 bases left between them. The CDR3 is 17 amino acids. The CDR3 loop reads CASSSGGAGTGANVLTF. The CDR3 DNA is TGTGCCAGCAGTTCCGGGGGTGCAGGGACCGGGGCCAACGTCCTGACTTTC.

There are many counts of this clonotype. The V and J genes are TRBV28 and TRBJ2-1; D gene ambiguous. This CDR3 region has 13 residues. Germline V CDR1 and CDR2: MDHEN, SYDVKM. V lost 4 bases, J lost 4 bases, and 8 bases lay in between. The DNA of the CDR3 is TGTGCCAGCAGTTCCTGGGCATACAATGAGCAGTTCTTC. Its translation is CASSSWAYNEQFF.

This clonotype occurred a few times. V gene TRBV10-3 combines with J gene TRBJ1-2; 8 nucleotides align to TRBD1. Losses at the gene ends were 8 bases for V and 8 bases for J; bases not matched to a gene: 10. Germline V gene sequence: CDR1 ENHRY, CDR2 SYGVKD. The CDR3 extends over 13 amino acids. The DNA of the CDR3 is TGTGCCATCCTCCAAGGACAGGGATCGGGCTACACCTTC. It yields the protein CAILQGQGSGYTF.

This chain links TRBV14 with TRBJ2-7; D is perhaps TRBD2 (6 bases). This CDR3 has 15 residues. Trimming removed 2 bases from V and 2 bases from J, with 13 bases in between. Germline CDR1 reads SGHDN; CDR2 reads FVKESK. Here the CDR3 DNA reads TGTGCCAGCAGCCAAACCGGGACGGGGGCCTACGAGCAGTACTTC. Translating gives CASSQTGTGAYEQYF.

This clonotype has only a few counts. This chain joins TRBV5-1 and TRBJ2-1; D might be TRBD2 (7 bases). CDR1 and CDR2 (germline): SGHRS, YFSETQ. The CDR3 extends over 15 amino acids. V lost 6 bases, J lost 4 bases, and 17 bases lay in between. The CDR3 DNA sequence: TGCGCCAGCACCTCAACGGGGGGCCGATACAATGAGCAGTTCTTC. It encodes CASTSTGGRYNEQFF.

The chain couples TRBV24-1 to TRBJ1-5; D is unclear. V lost 5 bases and J 4 bases, leaving 11 bases between the germline ends. Looked up from germline, CDR1 is KGHDR and CDR2 is SFDVKD. This CDR3 spans 14 amino acids. The CDR3 sequence is CATSAPGQNQPQHF. CDR3 nucleotide sequence: TGTGCCACCAGTGCCCCTGGGCAGAATCAGCCCCAGCATTTT.

The rearrangement links TRBV6-6 to TRBJ2-5, with D unresolved. There are 15 residues in the CDR3. Trimming shortened V by 2 bases and J by 2 bases, and 12 bases separated the two germline ends. CDR1 and CDR2 from the germline V gene are MNHNY and SVGAGI (reference sequence). The CDR3 DNA sequence: TGTGCCAGCAGTTACACGTCTAGGACGCAAGAGACCCAGTACTTC. Translated: CASSYTSRTQETQYF.